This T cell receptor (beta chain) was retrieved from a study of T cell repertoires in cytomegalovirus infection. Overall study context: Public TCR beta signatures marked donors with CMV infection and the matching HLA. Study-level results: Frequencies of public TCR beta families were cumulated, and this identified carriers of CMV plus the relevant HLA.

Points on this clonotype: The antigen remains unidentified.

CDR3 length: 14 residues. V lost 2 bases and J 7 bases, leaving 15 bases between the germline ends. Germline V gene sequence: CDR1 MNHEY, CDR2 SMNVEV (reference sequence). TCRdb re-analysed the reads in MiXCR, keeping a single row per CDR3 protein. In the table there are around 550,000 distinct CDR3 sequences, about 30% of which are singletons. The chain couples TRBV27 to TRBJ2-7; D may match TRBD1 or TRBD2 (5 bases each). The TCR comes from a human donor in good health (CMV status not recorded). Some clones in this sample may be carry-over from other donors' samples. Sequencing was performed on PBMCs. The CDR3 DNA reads TGTGCCAGCAGTTTACTCGGCGTTGGGGGAGAGCAGTACTTC. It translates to CASSLLGVGGEQYF.